The source of this T cell receptor beta chain is a study of circulating CD8 cells and anti-PD-1 response in melanoma. Study as a whole: Anti-PD-1 was first-line therapy for about 50% of the 13 patients. Responders had complete or partial responses; non-responders had stable or progressive disease. Study-wide findings and caveats: Tumor reactivity was tested by peptide assays on expanded sorted subsets. PD-1 and DPOS subsets showed similar, higher clonality than DNEG.

The QIAseq Immune Repertoire TCR panel built the libraries from approximately 15 ng of total RNA. TCRdb called the reads again in MiXCR, with one record for every CDR3 protein. The sample lists about 670 distinct CDR3 sequences, around 7% occurring once. Live CD3+CD8+TCRalphabeta+ cells were sorted into four subsets by PD-1 and/or TIGIT. This CDR3 is 15 amino acids long. CDR1 MDHEN and CDR2 SYDVKM come from the germline V gene. V was clipped by 11 bases and J by 4 bases, with 21 bases between them. Judged by abundance, this clonotype is large. Its matching antigen is unknown. The specimen comprised CD8+ T cells from PBMCs, sampled at baseline or after one month of anti-PD-1 therapy (not recorded which). The chain combines TRBV28 with TRBJ2-1; D tentatively fits TRBD1 or TRBD2 (7 bases each). This receptor was obtained from a human donor with melanoma. The CDR3 bases are TGTGCCTTCAGGGGGGGCGGTTCCCTATACAATGAGCAGTTCTTC. Its translation is CAFRGGGSLYNEQFF.